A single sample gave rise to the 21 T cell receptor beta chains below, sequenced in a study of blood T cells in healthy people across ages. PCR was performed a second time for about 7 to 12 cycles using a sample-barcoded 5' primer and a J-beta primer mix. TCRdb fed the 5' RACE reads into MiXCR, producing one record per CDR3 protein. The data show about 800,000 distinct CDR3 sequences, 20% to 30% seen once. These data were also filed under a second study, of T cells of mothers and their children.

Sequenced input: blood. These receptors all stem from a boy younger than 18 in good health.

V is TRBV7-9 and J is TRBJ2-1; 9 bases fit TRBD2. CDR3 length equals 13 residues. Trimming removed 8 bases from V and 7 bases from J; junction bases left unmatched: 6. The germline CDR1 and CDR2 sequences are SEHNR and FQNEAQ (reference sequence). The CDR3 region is CASAGGPLNEQFF. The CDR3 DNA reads TGTGCCAGCGCGGGAGGGCCTTTGAATGAGCAGTTCTTC.

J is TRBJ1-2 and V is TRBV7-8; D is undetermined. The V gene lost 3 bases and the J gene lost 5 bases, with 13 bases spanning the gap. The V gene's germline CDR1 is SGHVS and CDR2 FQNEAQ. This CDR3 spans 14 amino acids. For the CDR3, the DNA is TGTGCCAGCAGCTTTGAGGAGGGCGCGTATGGCTACACCTTC. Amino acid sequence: CASSFEEGAYGYTF. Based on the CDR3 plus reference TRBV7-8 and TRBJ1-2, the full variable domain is GAGVSQSPRYKVAKRGQDVALRCDPISGHVSLFWYQQALGQGPEFLTYFQNEAQLDKSGLPSDRFFAERPEGSVSTLKIQRTQQEDSAVYLCASSFEEGAYGYTFGSGTRLTVV.

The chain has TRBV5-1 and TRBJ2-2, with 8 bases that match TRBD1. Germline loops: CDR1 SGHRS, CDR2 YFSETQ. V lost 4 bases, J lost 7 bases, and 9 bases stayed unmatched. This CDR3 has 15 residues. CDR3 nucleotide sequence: TGCGCCAGCAGCAGTCTGACAGGGGCAAGCGGGGAGCTGTTTTTT. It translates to CASSSLTGASGELFF.

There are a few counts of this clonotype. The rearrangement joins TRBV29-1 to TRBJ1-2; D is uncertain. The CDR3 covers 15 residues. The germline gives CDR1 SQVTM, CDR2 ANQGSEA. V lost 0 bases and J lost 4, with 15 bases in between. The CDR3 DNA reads TGCAGCGTTGAAGATCGGAGAGAGCGCCCCTATGGCTACACCTTC. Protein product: CSVEDRRERPYGYTF.

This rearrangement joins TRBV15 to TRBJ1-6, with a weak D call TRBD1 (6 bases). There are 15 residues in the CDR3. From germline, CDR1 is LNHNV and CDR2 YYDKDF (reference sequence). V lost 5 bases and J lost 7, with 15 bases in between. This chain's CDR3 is CATSGFDRRNSPLHF. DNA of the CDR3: TGTGCCACCAGCGGGTTCGACAGGCGGAATTCACCCCTCCACTTT.

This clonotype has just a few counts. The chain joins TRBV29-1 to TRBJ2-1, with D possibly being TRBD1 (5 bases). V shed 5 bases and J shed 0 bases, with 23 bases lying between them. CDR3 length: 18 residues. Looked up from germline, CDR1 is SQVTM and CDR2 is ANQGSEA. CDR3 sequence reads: CSVTNLGAGQGSYNEQFF. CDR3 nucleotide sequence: TGCAGCGTTACGAACCTAGGGGCTGGGCAGGGCTCCTACAATGAGCAGTTCTTC.

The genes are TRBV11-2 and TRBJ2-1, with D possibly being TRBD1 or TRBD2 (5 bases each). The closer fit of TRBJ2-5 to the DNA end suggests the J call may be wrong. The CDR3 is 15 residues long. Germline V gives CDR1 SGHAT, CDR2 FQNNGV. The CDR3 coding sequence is TGTGCCAGCAGCTCTCCCGGGACGGGGAGAGAGACCCAGTACTTC. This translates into CASSSPGTGRETQYF.

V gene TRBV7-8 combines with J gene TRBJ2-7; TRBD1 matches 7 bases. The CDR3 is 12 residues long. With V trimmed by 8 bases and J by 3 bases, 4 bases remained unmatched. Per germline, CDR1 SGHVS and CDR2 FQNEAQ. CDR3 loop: CASGTEIYEQYF. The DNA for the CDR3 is TGTGCCAGCGGGACAGAGATCTACGAGCAGTACTTC.

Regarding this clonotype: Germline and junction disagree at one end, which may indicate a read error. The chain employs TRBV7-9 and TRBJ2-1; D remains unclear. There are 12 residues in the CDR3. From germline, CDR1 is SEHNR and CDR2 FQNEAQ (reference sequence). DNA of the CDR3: TGTGCCAGCAGCCAACGTAACAATCAGCAGTTCTTC. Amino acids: CASSQRNNQQFF. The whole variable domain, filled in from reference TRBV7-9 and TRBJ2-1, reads DTGVSQNPRHKITKRGQNVTFRCDPISEHNRLYWYRQTLGQGPEFLTYFQNEAQLEKSRLLSDRFSAERPKGSFSTLEIQRTEQGDSAMYLCASSQRNNQQFFGPGTRLTVL.

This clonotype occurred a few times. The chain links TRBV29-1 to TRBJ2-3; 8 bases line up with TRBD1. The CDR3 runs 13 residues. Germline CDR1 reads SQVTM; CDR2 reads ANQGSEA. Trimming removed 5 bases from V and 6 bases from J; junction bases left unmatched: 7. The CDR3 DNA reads TGCAGCGTTTCTAGGACAGGGTGGGATACGCAGTATTTT. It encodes CSVSRTGWDTQYF.

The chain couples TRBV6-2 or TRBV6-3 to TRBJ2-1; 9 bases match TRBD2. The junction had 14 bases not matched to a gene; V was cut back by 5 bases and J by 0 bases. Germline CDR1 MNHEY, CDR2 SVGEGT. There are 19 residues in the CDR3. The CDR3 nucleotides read TGTGCCAGCAGTCCCAACCCTCTAGCGGGGTTATACTCCTACAATGAGCAGTTCTTC. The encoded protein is CASSPNPLAGLYSYNEQFF.

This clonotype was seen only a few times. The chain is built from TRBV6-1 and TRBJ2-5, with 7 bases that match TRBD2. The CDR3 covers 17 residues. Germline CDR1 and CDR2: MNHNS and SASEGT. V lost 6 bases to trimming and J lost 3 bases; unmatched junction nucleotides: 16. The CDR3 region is CASSGLGRAGREETQYF. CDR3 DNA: TGTGCCAGCAGCGGCCTGGGGAGGGCAGGGAGAGAAGAGACCCAGTACTTC.

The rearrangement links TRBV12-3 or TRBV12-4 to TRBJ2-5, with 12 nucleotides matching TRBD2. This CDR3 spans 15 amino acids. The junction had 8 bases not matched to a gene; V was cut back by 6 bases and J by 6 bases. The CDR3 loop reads CASRSSGGARKTQYF. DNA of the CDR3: TGTGCCAGCAGGTCTAGCGGGGGGGCCCGAAAGACCCAGTACTTC.

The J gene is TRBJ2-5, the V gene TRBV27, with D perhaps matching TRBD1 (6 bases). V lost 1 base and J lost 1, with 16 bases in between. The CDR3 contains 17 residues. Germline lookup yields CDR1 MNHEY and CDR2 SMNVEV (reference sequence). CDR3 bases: TGTGCCAGCAGTTTATTGGGGGCAGGAGGTACCCAAGAGACCCAGTACTTC. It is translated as CASSLLGAGGTQETQYF.

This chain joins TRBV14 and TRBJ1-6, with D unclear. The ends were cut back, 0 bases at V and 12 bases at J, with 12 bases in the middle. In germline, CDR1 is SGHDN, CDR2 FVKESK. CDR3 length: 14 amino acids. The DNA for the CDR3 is TGTGCCAGCAGCCAAGATAGTTGGGCATTACCCCTCCACTTT. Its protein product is CASSQDSWALPLHF.

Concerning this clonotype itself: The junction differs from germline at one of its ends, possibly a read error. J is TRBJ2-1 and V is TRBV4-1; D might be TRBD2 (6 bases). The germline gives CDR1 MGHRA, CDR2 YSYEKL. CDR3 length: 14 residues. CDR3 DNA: TGCGCCAGCAGCCAGACAGCTATGGGAGGTGAGCAGTCCTTC. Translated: CASSQTAMGGEQSF.

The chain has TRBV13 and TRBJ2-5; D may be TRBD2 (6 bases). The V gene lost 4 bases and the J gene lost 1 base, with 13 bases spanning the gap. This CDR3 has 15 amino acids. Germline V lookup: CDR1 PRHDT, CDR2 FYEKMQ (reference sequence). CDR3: CASSSNRELQETQYF. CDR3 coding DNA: TGTGCCAGCAGCTCTAACCGGGAGCTCCAAGAGACCCAGTACTTC.

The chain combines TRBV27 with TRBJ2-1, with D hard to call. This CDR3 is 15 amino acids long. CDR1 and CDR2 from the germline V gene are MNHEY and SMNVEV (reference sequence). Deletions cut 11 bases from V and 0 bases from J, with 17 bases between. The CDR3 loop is CAARRETSSYNEQFF. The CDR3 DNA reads TGTGCCGCGCGGCGAGAAACGAGCTCCTACAATGAGCAGTTCTTC.

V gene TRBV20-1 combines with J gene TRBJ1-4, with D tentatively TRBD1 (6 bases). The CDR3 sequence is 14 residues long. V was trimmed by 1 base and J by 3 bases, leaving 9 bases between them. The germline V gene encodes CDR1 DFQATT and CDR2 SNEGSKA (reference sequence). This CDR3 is CSARAPGANEKLFF. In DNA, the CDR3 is TGCAGTGCTAGAGCGCCAGGGGCTAATGAAAAACTGTTTTTT.

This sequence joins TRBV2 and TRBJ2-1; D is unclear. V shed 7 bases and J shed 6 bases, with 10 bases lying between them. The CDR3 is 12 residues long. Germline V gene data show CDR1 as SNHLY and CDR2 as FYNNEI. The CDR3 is CASNSLRNEQFF. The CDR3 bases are TGTGCCAGCAATTCGTTACGCAATGAGCAGTTCTTC.

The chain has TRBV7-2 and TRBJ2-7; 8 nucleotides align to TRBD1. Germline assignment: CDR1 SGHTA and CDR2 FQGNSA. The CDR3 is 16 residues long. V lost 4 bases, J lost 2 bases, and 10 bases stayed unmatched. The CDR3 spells CASSSRPPGQAYEQYF. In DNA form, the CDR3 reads TGTGCCAGCAGCTCCCGTCCGCCGGGACAGGCCTACGAGCAGTACTTC. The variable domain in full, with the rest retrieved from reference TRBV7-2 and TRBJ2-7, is GAGVSQSPSNKVTEKGKDVELRCDPISGHTALYWYRQSLGQGLEFLIYFQGNSAPDKSGLPSDRFSAERTGGSVSTLTIQRTQQEDSAVYLCASSSRPPGQAYEQYFGPGTRLTVT.